A single sample gave rise to the 4 T cell receptor beta chains below, sequenced in a study of T-cell reconstitution after alpha-beta-depleted transplantation in children. Preparation of the TCRbeta library involved a method that used unique molecular identifiers. TCRdb ran MiXCR on the PCR reads and lists one entry per CDR3 protein. Among around 200,000 distinct CDR3 sequences, approximately 17% were seen once, and the ten largest hold about 39%. The specimen was PBMCs, mostly from graft donor cells, collected 360 days after TCRalphabeta/CD19-depleted stem cell transplant. Every receptor here comes from a male patient between 2 and 10 years old who had a stem cell transplant for acute lymphoblastic leukemia, so the T cells may come from the graft donor.

The chain is built from TRBV18 and TRBJ1-5; unclear D gene. There are 16 residues in the CDR3. Trimming pared 3 bases from V and 4 bases from J, leaving 16 bases between. CDR1 is KGHSH, CDR2 LQKENI, per germline. CDR3 residues: CASSPAPISRNQPQHF. CDR3 DNA sequence: TGTGCCAGCTCACCCGCGCCCATAAGCAGGAATCAGCCCCAGCATTTT. Using reference TRBV18 and TRBJ1-5 for the parts outside the CDR3, the full variable domain is NAGVMQNPRHLVRRRGQEARLRCSPMKGHSHVYWYRQLPEEGLKFMVYLQKENIIDESGMPKERFSAEFPKEGPSILRIQQVVRGDSAAYFCASSPAPISRNQPQHFGDGTRLSIL.

This chain joins TRBV5-1 and TRBJ2-7, with a possible D match to TRBD1 (6 bases). Trimming shortened V by 4 bases and J by 3 bases, and 17 bases separated the two germline ends. The CDR3 contains 15 residues. Germline V gene data show CDR1 as SGHRS and CDR2 as YFSETQ. This chain's CDR3 is CASSGVRDTDYEQYF. CDR3 DNA: TGCGCCAGCAGCGGCGTGAGGGACACCGACTACGAGCAGTACTTC.

Of note for this clonotype: Germline is not matched at one junction end, which may reflect a read error. The chain joins TRBV20-1 to TRBJ2-5; D ambiguous. The CDR3 length is 10 residues. Germline CDR1 and CDR2: DFQATT and SNEGSKA (reference sequence). CDR3 region: CSAREETQHF. DNA of the CDR3: TGCAGTGCTAGAGAAGAGACCCAGCACTTC.

DNA for the CDR3: TGTGCCAGCAGTTACGAGCCCCAGGGAGATAGCACTGAAGCTTTCTTT. It specifies CASSYEPQGDSTEAFF. The chain has TRBV6-5 and TRBJ1-1; tentative D call: TRBD1 (5 bases). Trimming pared 2 bases from V and 4 bases from J, leaving 17 bases between. The germline V gene has CDR1 MNHEY and CDR2 SVGAGI. This CDR3 contains 16 residues.